Following are 13 T cell receptor beta chains from one sample sequenced in a study of blood T cell repertoires in COVID-19. Using immunoSEQ multiplex PCR, the repertoire was profiled, and TCRdb retains in-frame clones only, with some absent. This sample has roughly 150,000 clones; about 85% occur once, and the top ten carry roughly 2.2%. The specimen was peripheral blood. The origin of the receptors is a woman in her 70s with acute or convalescent COVID-19.

This clone turned up a few times. The chain uses TRBV7-3 and TRBJ1-4, with D perhaps TRBD1 (5 bases). CDR1 is SGHTA and CDR2 is FQGTGA in the germline V gene. The CDR3 totals 15 residues. V was clipped by 5 bases and J by 8 bases, with 18 bases between them. The CDR3 region has the DNA TGTGCCAGCAGCCCCACGGGGGGACCAGGAGAAAAACTGTTTTTT. This encodes CASSPTGGPGEKLFF.

The rearrangement joins TRBV19 to TRBJ1-5; TRBD1 might be the D (5 bases). The CDR3 is made up of 14 amino acids. From germline, CDR1 is LNHDA and CDR2 SQIVND (reference sequence). V shed 0 bases and J shed 7 bases, with 10 bases lying between them. DNA of the CDR3: TGTGCCAGTAGTATAGATGGGGGGGGGCAGCCCCAGCATTTT. This gives the protein CASSIDGGGQPQHF. Drawing the rest from reference TRBV19 and TRBJ1-5, the complete variable domain is DGGITQSPKYLFRKEGQNVTLSCEQNLNHDAMYWYRQDPGQGLRLIYYSQIVNDFQKGDIAEGYSVSREKKESFPLTVTSAQKNPTAFYLCASSIDGGGQPQHFGDGTRLSIL.

The rearrangement uses TRBV27 and TRBJ1-2; a possible D gene is TRBD1 (6 bases). The germline V gene has CDR1 MNHEY and CDR2 SMNVEV (reference sequence). This CDR3 region has 12 residues. Trimming cost V 2 bases and J 8 bases, with 9 bases left between them. The CDR3 here is CASSLRGGGYTF. CDR3 DNA sequence: TGTGCCAGCAGTTTACGAGGGGGAGGCTACACCTTC.

V usage is TRBV2 and J usage is TRBJ2-7; a weak D match, TRBD2 (6 bases). The germline V gene encodes CDR1 SNHLY and CDR2 FYNNEI. Trimming cost V 6 bases and J 4 bases, with 13 bases left between them. The CDR3 has 13 amino acids. CDR3 loop: CASSPSAGYEQYV. CDR3 in DNA: TGTGCCAGCAGCCCCTCGGCGGGGTACGAGCAGTACGTC.

This clone was seen once. This rearrangement joins TRBV14 to TRBJ2-3; D is uncertain. The CDR3 is made up of 14 amino acids. Looked up from germline, CDR1 is SGHDN and CDR2 is FVKESK. Trimming cost V 0 bases and J 2 bases, with 6 bases left between them. In nucleotides, the CDR3 is TGTGCCAGCAGCCAAGATTGGGCCACAGATACGCAGTATTTT. This translates into CASSQDWATDTQYF.

The CDR3 spells CASSLDPSGGSYEQYV. DNA of the CDR3: TGCGCCAGCAGCTTGGATCCCAGCGGGGGTTCCTACGAGCAGTACGTC. The rearrangement uses TRBV5-1 and TRBJ2-7; 8 nucleotides agree with TRBD2. V dropped 0 bases and J dropped 1; count of bases not matched to a gene: 6. Per the germline V gene, CDR1 is SGHRS and CDR2 is YFSETQ. CDR3 length equals 16 residues.

This sequence joins TRBV9 and TRBJ2-5; tentative D call: TRBD2 (6 bases). This CDR3 has 17 amino acids. The germline gives CDR1 SGDLS, CDR2 YYNGEE. The germline V and J ends were trimmed by 0 bases and 4 bases, with 19 bases remaining between them. The chain's CDR3 is CASSVALGRPGVETQYF. CDR3 sequence (DNA): TGTGCCAGCAGCGTAGCATTGGGGAGGCCTGGGGTAGAGACCCAGTACTTC.

CDR3 loop: CASSEPPLAADTQYF. In DNA form, the CDR3 reads TGTGCCAGCAGTGAACCCCCCCTAGCGGCAGATACGCAGTATTTT. The gene calls are TRBV6-1 and TRBJ2-3, with 7 bases matching TRBD2. Trimming took 2 bases from V and 4 from J; bases not matched to a gene: 6. The CDR3 loop spans 15 amino acids. The germline CDR1 and CDR2 sequences are MNHNS and SASEGT.

This clone was observed a single time. Here the CDR3 reads CATSRVASGGPDEQFF. CDR3 DNA sequence: TGTGCCACCAGCAGAGTAGCTAGCGGGGGCCCCGATGAGCAGTTCTTC. V is TRBV15 and J is TRBJ2-1, with 10 bases fitting TRBD2. Germline trimming cut 1 base from V and 8 bases from J; bases unmatched to any gene: 8. The CDR3 contains 16 residues. CDR1 and CDR2 (germline): LNHNV, YYDKDF (reference sequence).

The chain links TRBV18 to TRBJ1-3; 7 nucleotides agree with TRBD1. Germline lookup yields CDR1 KGHSH and CDR2 LQKENI. V was pared by 1 base and J by 0 bases, with 6 bases of the junction left unmatched. The CDR3 is made up of 17 amino acids. The CDR3 reads CASSPLGPGGSGNTIYF. CDR3 nucleotide sequence: TGTGCCAGCTCACCACTTGGTCCAGGGGGCTCTGGAAACACCATATATTTT.

V is TRBV7-2 and J is TRBJ1-6, with D perhaps matching TRBD1 (5 bases). V was cut by 2 bases and J by 7 bases, with 12 bases left in between. CDR3 length: 15 residues. Looked up from germline, CDR1 is SGHTA and CDR2 is FQGNSA. In DNA form, the CDR3 reads TGTGCCAGCAGCTTATTTCAGGGATGGAATTCACCCCTCCACTTT. Protein product: CASSLFQGWNSPLHF.

The chain recombines TRBV6-2 or TRBV6-3 with TRBJ1-5, with 12 bases matching TRBD1. There are 19 residues in the CDR3. Germline V gene data show CDR1 as MNHEY and CDR2 as SVGEGT. Losses at the gene ends were 2 bases for V and 1 base for J; bases not matched to a gene: 9. As DNA, the CDR3 is TGTGCCAGCAGTTACCCTCCGGGACAGGGGGCTATAAGCAATCAGCCCCAGCATTTT. This encodes CASSYPPGQGAISNQPQHF.

The J gene is TRBJ2-5, the V gene TRBV13; 8 bases match TRBD2. Trimming removed 2 bases from V and 5 bases from J; junction bases left unmatched: 4. In germline, CDR1 is PRHDT, CDR2 FYEKMQ (reference sequence). This CDR3 has 14 residues. The CDR3 sequence: CASSLRAGVETQYF. CDR3 nucleotide sequence: TGTGCCAGCAGCTTACGAGCGGGGGTGGAGACCCAGTACTTC.